The 25 T cell receptor beta chains presented below share a single source sample, sequenced in a study of lymphopenia after photon versus proton radiotherapy. Libraries were prepared by immunoSEQ multiplex PCR; TCRdb keeps only in-frame clonotypes and omits some of them. Of more than 50,000 clones detected, 65% to 85% appear once; the ten largest clones hold 25% to 30%. The input for sequencing was peripheral blood, taken from a patient treated with photon-based radiotherapy. The origin of the receptors is a man in his fifties or sixties with gastric cancer.

The chain carries TRBV4-2 and TRBJ2-1, with a weak D call TRBD1 (5 bases). V was shortened by 4 bases and J by 5 bases, with 9 bases between the two germline ends. Germline CDR1 LGHNA, CDR2 YNFKEQ. The CDR3 is 13 amino acids. The CDR3 nucleotides are TGTGCCAGCAGCCGCCAAGGGGACAATGAGCAGTTCTTC. It is translated as CASSRQGDNEQFF.

V is TRBV11-3 and J is TRBJ2-1; 11 nucleotides align to TRBD2. Germline V gives CDR1 SGHNT, CDR2 YENEEA. The CDR3 totals 19 residues. V lost 5 bases, J lost 7 bases, and 19 bases stayed unmatched. CDR3 loop: CASSPGSFSGRGKENEQFF. DNA of the CDR3: TGTGCCAGCAGCCCGGGGTCCTTTAGCGGGAGGGGAAAGGAGAATGAGCAGTTCTTC.

The CDR3 is CASMDRRRDRATDTQYF. CDR3 coding DNA: TGTGCCAGCATGGATCGCCGGAGGGACAGGGCCACAGATACGCAGTATTTT. This chain links TRBV11-2 with TRBJ2-3, with 9 bases lining up with TRBD1. Germline CDR1 and CDR2: SGHAT and FQNNGV. Trimming took 7 bases from V and 2 from J; bases not matched to a gene: 13. The CDR3 runs to 17 residues.

The chain employs TRBV30 and TRBJ2-7; 8 nucleotides align to TRBD2. The ends lost 8 bases at V and 9 bases at J; junction bases unmatched: 15. Germline-derived CDR1 and CDR2 are GTSNPN and SVGIG (reference sequence). This CDR3 is 13 amino acids long. CDR3: CAGARSGLVGQYF. In DNA form, the CDR3 reads TGTGCCGGCGCACGATCGGGACTAGTAGGGCAGTACTTC.

The chain carries TRBV28 and TRBJ2-7, with D perhaps TRBD1 or TRBD2 (5 bases each). CDR1 MDHEN and CDR2 SYDVKM come from the germline V gene. The CDR3 is made up of 10 amino acids. Trimming left V 3 bases short and J 8 bases short, with 5 bases between. The CDR3 loop is CASSLGQQYF. The CDR3 DNA reads TGTGCCAGCAGTTTGGGACAGCAGTACTTC. The full variable domain, completed using reference TRBV28 and TRBJ2-7, is DVKVTQSSRYLVKRTGEKVFLECVQDMDHENMFWYRQDPGLGLRLIYFSYDVKMKEKGDIPEGYSVSREKKERFSLILESASTNQTSMYLCASSLGQQYFGPGTRLTVT.

There are a few counts of this clone. The chain links TRBV16 to TRBJ1-5; D might be TRBD1 (6 bases). Germline CDR1 is KGHSY and CDR2 is FQNENV. The CDR3 covers 14 residues. V was shortened by 4 bases and J by 3 bases, with 10 bases between the two germline ends. The CDR3, as DNA: TGTGCCAGCAGCCGAACAGGGACCAATCAGCCCCAGCATTTT. Its translation is CASSRTGTNQPQHF.

This clone occurred once. This chain joins TRBV5-6 and TRBJ2-5; D gene unclear. Per germline, CDR1 SGHDT and CDR2 YYEEEE. Trimming pared 0 bases from V and 4 bases from J, leaving 4 bases between. This CDR3 spans 12 amino acids. This chain's CDR3 is CASSLAAETQYF. The CDR3 DNA reads as TGTGCCAGCAGCTTGGCGGCAGAGACCCAGTACTTC.

This clone was observed a few times. The chain is built from TRBV9 and TRBJ2-5; D may match TRBD1 or TRBD2 (5 bases each). The CDR3 runs 15 residues. V was shortened by 4 bases and J by 2 bases, with 15 bases between the two germline ends. CDR1 and CDR2 from the germline V gene are SGDLS and YYNGEE. CDR3 in DNA: TGTGCCAGCAGCCGGGGCGCCAGGGTTCAAGAGACCCAGTACTTC. Translating gives CASSRGARVQETQYF.

The gene calls are TRBV9 and TRBJ1-3; possible D gene TRBD1, 5 bases. V was clipped by 2 bases and J by 2 bases, with 8 bases between them. The CDR3 is made up of 14 amino acids. Germline-derived CDR1 and CDR2 are SGDLS and YYNGEE. CDR3 protein: CASSVGGAGNTIYF. For the CDR3, the DNA is TGTGCCAGCAGCGTTGGAGGGGCTGGAAACACCATATATTTT.

Only a few counts were recorded for this clone. V and J are TRBV6-1 and TRBJ2-2; no definite D call. Trimming cost V 3 bases and J 6 bases, with 14 bases left between them. Germline V lookup: CDR1 MNHNS, CDR2 SASEGT. The length of the CDR3 is 15 residues. Here the CDR3 reads CASSDSRKGSGELFF. The CDR3 nucleotides are TGTGCCAGCAGTGATTCCAGAAAGGGATCCGGGGAGCTGTTTTTT.

The table lists this clone with a count of one. The J gene is TRBJ2-1, the V gene TRBV4-3; D is uncertain. The CDR3 loop spans 17 amino acids. The V end was cut by 1 base, the J end by 11 bases, with 24 bases between. Per germline, CDR1 LGHNA and CDR2 YSLEER. The CDR3 here is CASSQAYPNSRVSQQFF. The CDR3 bases are TGCGCCAGCAGCCAAGCCTACCCCAACAGCCGAGTGTCCCAGCAGTTCTTC.

J is TRBJ1-6 and V is TRBV9; D is unclear. This CDR3 comprises 16 residues. Deletions cut 0 bases from V and 5 bases from J, with 12 bases between. The germline gives CDR1 SGDLS, CDR2 YYNGEE. The CDR3 sequence is CASSVEGTANNSPLHF. The CDR3, as DNA: TGTGCCAGCAGCGTAGAAGGTACAGCAAATAATTCACCCCTCCACTTT.

The genes are TRBV19 and TRBJ1-1, with 8 bases lining up with TRBD1. The CDR3 contains 16 residues. Unmatched junction bases numbered 11, after V lost 4 bases and J lost 4 bases. The germline V gene encodes CDR1 LNHDA and CDR2 SQIVND (reference sequence). CDR3 region: CASSKEVDRDSTEAFF. The CDR3 DNA reads as TGTGCCAGTAGTAAGGAGGTGGACAGGGACTCCACTGAAGCTTTCTTT.

The sample holds a few counts of this clone. The rearrangement links TRBV28 to TRBJ2-2; no firm D call. Deletions cut 3 bases from V and 12 bases from J, with 23 bases between. Germline loops: CDR1 MDHEN, CDR2 SYDVKM. CDR3 length: 16 amino acids. Here the CDR3 reads CASSLTPPSEVGKLFF. The CDR3 DNA sequence: TGTGCCAGCAGTTTGACCCCCCCCTCTGAGGTTGGGAAGCTGTTTTTT.

This clone was detected only a few times. The rearrangement links TRBV9 to TRBJ1-3, with D maybe TRBD1 (6 bases). The CDR3 sequence is 14 residues long. The germline V gene encodes CDR1 SGDLS and CDR2 YYNGEE. V lost 3 bases, J lost 5 bases, and 12 bases lay in between. CDR3 region: CASSATGTRNTIYF. CDR3 coding DNA: TGTGCCAGCAGCGCCACCGGGACAAGAAACACCATATATTTT.

The chain is built from TRBV7-9 and TRBJ2-3, with no clear D. CDR3 size: 15 residues. Trimming took 4 bases from V and 5 from J, leaving 16 bases between them. The germline CDR1 and CDR2 sequences are SEHNR and FQNEAQ (reference sequence). The chain's CDR3 is CASSSPAGFGDTQYF. CDR3 coding DNA: TGTGCCAGCAGCTCCCCCGCCGGGTTCGGAGATACGCAGTATTTT.

The V call is TRBV1, the J call TRBJ1-2. TRBV1 represents a pseudogene. The CDR3 totals 14 residues. DNA for the CDR3: TGCACCAGCAGCCAACGCGGGGAGACGCGGGGCTACACCTTC. It codes for CTSSQRGETRGYTF.

V is TRBV11-2 and J is TRBJ2-3; D gene uncertain. Deletions cut 8 bases from V and 1 base from J, with 25 bases between. CDR1 and CDR2 (germline): SGHAT, FQNNGV. The CDR3 runs 18 residues. CDR3 region: CASRLGRVWAQRTDTQYF. For the CDR3, the DNA is TGTGCCAGCCGATTAGGACGAGTTTGGGCCCAGCGCACAGATACGCAGTATTTT.

The chain is built from TRBV5-1 and TRBJ1-5; D is possibly TRBD1 (5 bases). The CDR3 contains 16 residues. V was cut by 2 bases and J by 8 bases, with 20 bases left in between. CDR1 and CDR2 from the germline V gene are SGHRS and YFSETQ. CDR3 protein: CASSFREVVGAEPQHF. The CDR3 DNA sequence: TGCGCCAGCAGCTTCAGGGAAGTTGTGGGAGCCGAGCCCCAGCATTTT.

This chain links TRBV6-6 with TRBJ1-2; D remains ambiguous. Germline V gene sequence: CDR1 MNHNY, CDR2 SVGAGI (reference sequence). The CDR3 length is 15 residues. V was pared by 2 bases and J by 6 bases, with 16 bases between. The CDR3 reads CASSYPAATAHGYTF. In DNA, the CDR3 is TGTGCCAGCAGTTACCCCGCCGCGACCGCGCATGGCTACACCTTC.

The genes are TRBV18 and TRBJ2-1; D is ambiguous. Per the germline V gene, CDR1 is KGHSH and CDR2 is LQKENI. The V end lost 6 bases, the J end lost 0 bases, and 15 bases lay between the germline ends. The CDR3 sequence is 16 residues long. CDR3 in DNA: TGTGCCAGCTCGATTACCACACTGAGCTCCTACAATGAGCAGTTCTTC. Amino acid sequence: CASSITTLSSYNEQFF.

The J gene is TRBJ1-3, the V gene TRBV5-5; no reliable D call. Trimming cost V 1 base and J 2 bases, with 10 bases left between them. The CDR3 totals 15 residues. Germline values: CDR1 SGHKS, CDR2 YYEKEE (reference sequence). This CDR3 is CASSLWDAAGNTIYF. CDR3 nucleotides: TGTGCCAGCAGCTTGTGGGATGCTGCTGGAAACACCATATATTTT.

The chain recombines TRBV2 with TRBJ2-1; D gene uncertain. V dropped 3 bases and J dropped 0 bases, with 6 bases sitting between them. The germline gives CDR1 SNHLY, CDR2 FYNNEI. This CDR3 is built from 14 residues. CDR3 sequence reads: CASSEASSYNEQFF. CDR3 nucleotide sequence: TGTGCCAGCAGTGAGGCGAGCTCCTACAATGAGCAGTTCTTC.

The chain links TRBV4-1 to TRBJ2-1; 8 positions match TRBD2. From germline, CDR1 is MGHRA and CDR2 YSYEKL. There are 17 residues in the CDR3. Trimming cost V 2 bases and J 6 bases; bases outside gene matches: 12. The CDR3 here is CASSQSEAGVVGNEQFF. In nucleotides, the CDR3 is TGCGCCAGCAGCCAAAGTGAAGCGGGAGTTGTCGGCAATGAGCAGTTCTTC.

This clone was picked up a small number of times. V gene TRBV7-2 combines with J gene TRBJ2-2, with 10 bases fitting TRBD2. Germline V lookup: CDR1 SGHTA, CDR2 FQGNSA. This CDR3 is built from 15 residues. With V trimmed by 1 base and J by 7 bases, 3 bases remained unmatched. The CDR3 loop reads CASSLEREGVGELFF. The CDR3 nucleotides read TGTGCCAGCAGCTTAGAGCGGGAGGGGGTCGGGGAGCTGTTTTTT.